Listed below are T cell receptor beta chains from one sample, sequenced in a study of cytomegalovirus exposure and HLA in healthy donors. Profiled with immunoSEQ multiplex PCR; TCRdb holds only in-frame clones, not every one. In the table there are nearly 110,000 clones, around 67% of which are singletons. Sequenced material: PBMCs. The receptor set was obtained from a woman in her thirties or forties in good health and CMV-seropositive. The CDR3 runs from the conserved cysteine through the conserved F or W. D genes are given only for firm matches. Clone size is shown for a subset of rows, as once, few, many or a class of expanded clone.

cdr3_length: 14; v_call: TRBV5-1; j_call: TRBJ2-5; clone_size: NA; d_call: NA; cdr3_nt: TGCGCCAGCAGCCCACAGGGGGAGGGGGAGACCCAGTACTTC; cdr3_aa: CASSPQGEGETQYF
cdr3_length: 14; v_call: TRBV6-6; j_call: TRBJ1-3; clone_size: NA; d_call: TRBD1; cdr3_nt: TGTGCCAGCACGACACAGGGGGCGCAAAACACCATATATTTT; cdr3_aa: CASTTQGAQNTIYF
cdr3_length: 14; v_call: TRBV5-4; j_call: TRBJ2-7; clone_size: NA; d_call: TRBD1; cdr3_nt: TGTGCCAGCAGCCCGGGACAGGGTCGCGACGAGCAGTACTTC; cdr3_aa: CASSPGQGRDEQYF
cdr3_length: 13; v_call: TRBV6-5; j_call: TRBJ1-2; clone_size: NA; d_call: NA; cdr3_nt: TGTGCCAGCGGCGTAGGCGGGTTCGGTGGCTACACCTTC; cdr3_aa: CASGVGGFGGYTF
cdr3_length: 14; v_call: TRBV5-5; j_call: TRBJ1-2; clone_size: NA; d_call: TRBD1; cdr3_nt: TGTGCCAGCAGCCCGGGGACAGGGGGATTTGGCTACACCTTC; cdr3_aa: CASSPGTGGFGYTF
cdr3_length: 14; v_call: TRBV29-1; j_call: TRBJ1-6; clone_size: NA; d_call: TRBD1; cdr3_nt: TGCAGCGTTCGGGACAGGGGGCGAAATTCACCCCTCCACTTT; cdr3_aa: CSVRDRGRNSPLHF
cdr3_length: 16; v_call: TRBV10-3; j_call: TRBJ1-2; clone_size: NA; d_call: TRBD1; cdr3_nt: TGTGCCATCAGTGATTATCGAGACAGGGGTTACTATGGCTACACCTTC; cdr3_aa: CAISDYRDRGYYGYTF
cdr3_length: 14; v_call: TRBV6-1; j_call: TRBJ1-3; clone_size: NA; d_call: NA; cdr3_nt: TGTGCCAGCCTCATACAGGTCTCTGGAAACACCATATATTTT; cdr3_aa: CASLIQVSGNTIYF
cdr3_length: 15; v_call: TRBV10-3; j_call: TRBJ2-7; clone_size: NA; d_call: NA; cdr3_nt: TGTGCCATCAGTGAGTCCGGTCTGGGGGGATACGAGCAGTACTTC; cdr3_aa: CAISESGLGGYEQYF
cdr3_length: 15; v_call: TRBV5-1; j_call: TRBJ2-2; clone_size: NA; d_call: NA; cdr3_nt: TGCGCCAGCAGCCCAGGACAGATGAACACCGGGGAGCTGTTTTTT; cdr3_aa: CASSPGQMNTGELFF
cdr3_length: 15; v_call: TRBV5-1; j_call: TRBJ1-6; clone_size: NA; d_call: NA; cdr3_nt: TGCGCCAGCACCCAGGGGCCAGGTACCAATTCACCCCTCCACTTT; cdr3_aa: CASTQGPGTNSPLHF
cdr3_length: 18; v_call: TRBV19; j_call: TRBJ1-2; clone_size: NA; d_call: NA; cdr3_nt: TGTGCCAGTAGTAGCGGGATTAGTACGGGACCGAGCAACTATGGCTACACCTTC; cdr3_aa: CASSSGISTGPSNYGYTF
cdr3_length: 15; v_call: TRBV10-3; j_call: TRBJ2-3; clone_size: few; d_call: TRBD1; cdr3_nt: TGTGCCATCAGGGGGGACAGGGGGCGGACAGATACGCAGTATTTT; cdr3_aa: CAIRGDRGRTDTQYF
cdr3_length: 13; v_call: TRBV5-1; j_call: TRBJ1-1; clone_size: few; d_call: NA; cdr3_nt: TGCGCCAGCAGCTTGGACAGTCTCGCTGAAGCTTTCTTT; cdr3_aa: CASSLDSLAEAFF
cdr3_length: 15; v_call: TRBV7-2; j_call: TRBJ1-1; clone_size: NA; d_call: NA; cdr3_nt: TGTGCCAGCAGCGAATACCCGGGAGGCAGAGGGTTCGCTTTCTTT; cdr3_aa: CASSEYPGGRGFAFF
cdr3_length: 15; v_call: TRBV6-1; j_call: TRBJ1-6; clone_size: NA; d_call: TRBD1; cdr3_nt: TGTGCCAGCAGGGGACAGGGGGCTAGTAATTCACCCCTCCACTTT; cdr3_aa: CASRGQGASNSPLHF
cdr3_length: 14; v_call: TRBV7-3; j_call: TRBJ2-7; clone_size: few; d_call: TRBD2; cdr3_nt: TGTGCCAGCAGCCCGGGGGGGGCTGGCTACGAGCAGTACTTC; cdr3_aa: CASSPGGAGYEQYF
cdr3_length: 15; v_call: TRBV6-5; j_call: TRBJ1-2; clone_size: few; d_call: NA; cdr3_nt: TGTGCCAGCAGTTACTCGCGGGGGCACTACTATGGCTACACCTTC; cdr3_aa: CASSYSRGHYYGYTF
cdr3_length: 15; v_call: TRBV9; j_call: TRBJ1-5; clone_size: few; d_call: NA; cdr3_nt: TGTGCCAGCAGCAAAGGGGAGGGCAGCAATCAGCCCCAGCATTTT; cdr3_aa: CASSKGEGSNQPQHF
cdr3_length: 13; v_call: TRBV5-1; j_call: TRBJ2-7; clone_size: NA; d_call: NA; cdr3_nt: TGCGCCAGCAGCTTGGAAGGGGCCTACGAGCAGTACTTC; cdr3_aa: CASSLEGAYEQYF
cdr3_length: 14; v_call: TRBV7-9; j_call: TRBJ2-7; clone_size: NA; d_call: NA; cdr3_nt: TGTGCCAGCAGCTTACAGGGAAACTCCTACGAGCAGTACTTC; cdr3_aa: CASSLQGNSYEQYF
cdr3_length: 15; v_call: TRBV7-8; j_call: TRBJ2-3; clone_size: NA; d_call: NA; cdr3_nt: TGTGCCAGCAGCTTAGTCGGACTATCGACAGATACGCAGTATTTT; cdr3_aa: CASSLVGLSTDTQYF
cdr3_length: 14; v_call: TRBV11-3; j_call: TRBJ2-7; clone_size: NA; d_call: NA; cdr3_nt: TGTGCCAGCAGCTTAGAGGGCAGGGGATACGAGCAGTACTTC; cdr3_aa: CASSLEGRGYEQYF
cdr3_length: 13; v_call: TRBV14; j_call: TRBJ2-7; clone_size: NA; d_call: TRBD1; cdr3_nt: TGTGCCAGCAGCCAAGTCCAGGGGGACGAGCAGTACTTC; cdr3_aa: CASSQVQGDEQYF
cdr3_length: 13; v_call: TRBV29-1; j_call: TRBJ1-1; clone_size: NA; d_call: TRBD1; cdr3_nt: TGCAGCGTTGAAAGACAGGGAAACACTGAAGCTTTCTTT; cdr3_aa: CSVERQGNTEAFF
cdr3_length: 16; v_call: TRBV28; j_call: TRBJ1-6; clone_size: NA; d_call: NA; cdr3_nt: TGTGCCAGCAGTTTATCTCGGGACATAGGTAATTCACCCCTCCACTTT; cdr3_aa: CASSLSRDIGNSPLHF
cdr3_length: 15; v_call: TRBV2; j_call: TRBJ1-6; clone_size: NA; d_call: NA; cdr3_nt: TGTGCCAGCAGTGAAAGGGACTTTGGGAATTCACCCCTCCACTTT; cdr3_aa: CASSERDFGNSPLHF
cdr3_length: 14; v_call: TRBV30; j_call: TRBJ2-3; clone_size: few; d_call: TRBD1; cdr3_nt: TGTGCCTGGGGGGTACAGGGGTGGGCAGATACGCAGTATTTT; cdr3_aa: CAWGVQGWADTQYF
cdr3_length: 14; v_call: TRBV30; j_call: TRBJ2-1; clone_size: NA; d_call: TRBD2; cdr3_nt: TGTGCCTCCGGTACTAGCGGGGGGGCCAATGAGCAGTTCTTC; cdr3_aa: CASGTSGGANEQFF
cdr3_length: 14; v_call: TRBV30; j_call: TRBJ1-5; clone_size: NA; d_call: NA; cdr3_nt: TGTGCCTGGAGTTTCCAGTATAGCAATCAGCCCCAGCATTTT; cdr3_aa: CAWSFQYSNQPQHF
cdr3_length: 14; v_call: TRBV5-1; j_call: TRBJ1-2; clone_size: once; d_call: NA; cdr3_nt: TGCGCCAGCAGCTTGGGGGGAGATGGCTATGGCTACACCTTC; cdr3_aa: CASSLGGDGYGYTF
cdr3_length: 15; v_call: TRBV4-1; j_call: TRBJ2-1; clone_size: NA; d_call: TRBD1; cdr3_nt: TGCGCCAGCAGCGCCGGGACAGGGGCCTACAATGAGCAGTTCTTC; cdr3_aa: CASSAGTGAYNEQFF
cdr3_length: 17; v_call: TRBV7-2; j_call: TRBJ2-3; clone_size: NA; d_call: TRBD2; cdr3_nt: TGTGCCAGCAGCTTAAACGGCGGGGGGGCCGGGACAGATACGCAGTATTTT; cdr3_aa: CASSLNGGGAGTDTQYF